This TCR beta chain was observed in a study of blood T cell repertoires in COVID-19. CDR3 length equals 14 residues. Germline V gene sequence: CDR1 LGHNA, CDR2 YSLEER. The junction had 3 bases not matched to a gene; V was cut back by 3 bases and J by 2 bases. The Seattle site enrolled patients during active infection and followed them longitudinally. In the original processing: By means of reference gene primer amplification, nucleated cell counts were estimated. Produced via immunoSEQ multiplex PCR; TCRdb's table is partial and in-frame only. V, J and clone size derive from that table, while D and trimming were established from the DNA sequence. This sample carries over 250,000 clones, around nine tenths of them seen once, and the ten largest clones take around 12%.

Source material: peripheral blood. The rearrangement links TRBV4-3 to TRBJ2-7; 8 bases agree with TRBD1. The TCR originated in an older woman with COVID-19, enrolled during active disease. The CDR3 nucleotides read TGCGCCAGCAGCCATGCAGGGGGCACCTACGAGCAGTACTTC. Amino acid sequence: CASSHAGGTYEQYF.